This T cell receptor (beta chain) derives from a study of cytomegalovirus exposure and HLA in healthy donors. Study in general: Around four fifths of a few hundred genotyped donors fell in the Caucasian-associated ancestry cluster.

The CDR3 has 13 amino acids. The germline V gene has CDR1 MNHNS and CDR2 SASEGT. The V gene end was trimmed by 6 bases and the J gene end by 8 bases; junction bases not matched to a gene: 9. Remarks on this clone: Its antigen is not identified.

PCR primers comprised 60 Vbeta and 13 Jbeta primers. Produced via immunoSEQ multiplex PCR; TCRdb's table is partial and in-frame only. The sample carries about 93,000 clones, approximately 80% recorded once. Though nominally healthy at sampling, donors likely had unrecorded immune exposures. Overall study findings and caveats: In an earlier analysis, productive rearrangement rates for most beta V segments clustered near 87% or 30%.

Sequenced input: PBMCs. The sequence was obtained from a man aged 45 to 65 in good health and CMV-seronegative. The J gene is TRBJ1-2, the V gene TRBV6-1; 7 nucleotides align to TRBD1. Here the CDR3 reads CASRALTGYGYTF. For the CDR3, the DNA is TGTGCCAGCAGAGCCTTGACAGGGTACGGCTACACCTTC.